The present T cell receptor beta chain was sequenced within a study of blood T cells in healthy people across ages. This CDR3 contains 12 residues. Trimming removed 8 bases from V and 8 bases from J, with 16 bases in between. Germline V gene data show CDR1 as SQVTM and CDR2 as ANQGSEA. All donors came from Russia, were Caucasian and healthy, and spanned ages roughly 6 to 95. Collection of roughly 10 milliliters of peripheral blood was performed for each donor. Findings of the study overall: With age, beta diversity per million T cells declined roughly linearly, significantly by 40 to 50.

This clonotype was counted once. The target antigen is unknown. Sample-barcoded 5' priming and a J-beta primer mix drove a second PCR of 7 to 11 cycles. Each of the cDNA molecules was tagged by a template-switch adaptor with 12 random nucleotides. TCRdb re-called the 5' RACE reads with MiXCR, one entry per CDR3 protein. Of hundreds of thousands of distinct CDR3 sequences listed, about three fifths are singletons. This sequence was found in a man aged 30 to 39 in good health. The chain has TRBV29-1 and TRBJ2-1; D possibly corresponds to TRBD2 (5 bases). The sample taken for sequencing was blood. The CDR3: CSISRGLDEQFF. The CDR3, as DNA: TGCAGCATCAGCCGCGGGCTAGATGAGCAGTTCTTC.